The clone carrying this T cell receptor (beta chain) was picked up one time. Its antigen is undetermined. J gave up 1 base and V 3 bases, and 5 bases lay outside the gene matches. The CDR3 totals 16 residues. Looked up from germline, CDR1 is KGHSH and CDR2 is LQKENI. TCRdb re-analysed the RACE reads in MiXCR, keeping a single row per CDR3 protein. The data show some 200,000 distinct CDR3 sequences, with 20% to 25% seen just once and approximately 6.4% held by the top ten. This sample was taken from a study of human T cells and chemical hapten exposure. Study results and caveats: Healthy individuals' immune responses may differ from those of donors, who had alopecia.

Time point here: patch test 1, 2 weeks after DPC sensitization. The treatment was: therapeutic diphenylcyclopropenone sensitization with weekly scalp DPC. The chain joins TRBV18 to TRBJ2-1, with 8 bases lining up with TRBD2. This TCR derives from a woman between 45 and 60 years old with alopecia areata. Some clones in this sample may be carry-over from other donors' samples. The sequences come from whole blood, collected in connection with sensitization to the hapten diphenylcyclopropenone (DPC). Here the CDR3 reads CASSPESGGSYNEQFF. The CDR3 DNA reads TGTGCCAGCTCACCCGAAAGCGGGGGTTCCTACAATGAGCAGTTCTTC.